Sequencing of this TCR beta chain was carried out in a study of blood T cell repertoires in COVID-19. Study-wide context: Acute and convalescent COVID-19 specimens originated in the United States, Italy and Spain.

In its sample, this clone was seen a few times. V lost 0 bases to trimming and J lost 0 bases, with 12 bases between them. This CDR3 is 16 amino acids long. The germline CDR1 and CDR2 sequences are ENHRY and SYGVKD. Repertoires were generated with immunoSEQ multiplex PCR, while TCRdb's copy carries only in-frame clones and drops some. Of fewer than 180,000 clones in the sample, about 85% are singletons; the top ten hold about 4.6%. The TCR comes from a woman aged 55-69 years with active or convalescent COVID-19. V gene TRBV10-3 combines with J gene TRBJ2-7, with D possibly being TRBD2 (6 bases). Sequenced: peripheral blood. CDR3 nucleotides: TGTGCCATCAGTGAGTCGTCGGGCGGGAACTCCTACGAGCAGTACTTC. Encoded protein: CAISESSGGNSYEQYF.